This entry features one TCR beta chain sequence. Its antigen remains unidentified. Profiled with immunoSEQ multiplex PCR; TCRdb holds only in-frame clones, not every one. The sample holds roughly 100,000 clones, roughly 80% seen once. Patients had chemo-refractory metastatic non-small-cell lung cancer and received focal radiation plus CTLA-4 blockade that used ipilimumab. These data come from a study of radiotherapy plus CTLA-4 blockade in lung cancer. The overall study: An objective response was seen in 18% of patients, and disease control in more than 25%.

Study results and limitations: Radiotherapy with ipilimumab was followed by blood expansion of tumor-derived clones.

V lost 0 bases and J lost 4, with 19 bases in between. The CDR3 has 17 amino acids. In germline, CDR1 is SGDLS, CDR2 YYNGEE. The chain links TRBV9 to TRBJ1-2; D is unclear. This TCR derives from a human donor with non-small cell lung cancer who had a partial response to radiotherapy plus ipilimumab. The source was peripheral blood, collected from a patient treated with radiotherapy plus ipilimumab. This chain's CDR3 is CASSVDPDLARGYGYTF. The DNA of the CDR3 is TGTGCCAGCAGCGTAGATCCAGACCTAGCCCGAGGCTATGGCTACACCTTC.